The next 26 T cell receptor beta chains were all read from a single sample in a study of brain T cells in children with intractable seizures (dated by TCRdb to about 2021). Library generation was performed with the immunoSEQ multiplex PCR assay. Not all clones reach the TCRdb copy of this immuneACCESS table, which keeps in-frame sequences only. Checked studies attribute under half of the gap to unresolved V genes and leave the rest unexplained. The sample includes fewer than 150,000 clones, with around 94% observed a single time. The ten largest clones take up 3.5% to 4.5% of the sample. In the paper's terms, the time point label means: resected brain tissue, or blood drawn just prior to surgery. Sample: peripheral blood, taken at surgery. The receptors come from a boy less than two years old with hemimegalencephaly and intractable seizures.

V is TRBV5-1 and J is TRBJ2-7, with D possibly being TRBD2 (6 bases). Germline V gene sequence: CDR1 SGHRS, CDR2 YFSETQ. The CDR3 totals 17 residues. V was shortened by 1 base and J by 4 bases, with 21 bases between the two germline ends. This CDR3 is CASSLRLAAGNNYEQYF. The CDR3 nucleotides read TGCGCCAGCAGCTTGAGGTTAGCGGCAGGGAATAATTACGAGCAGTACTTC. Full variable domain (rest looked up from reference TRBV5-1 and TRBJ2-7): KAGVTQTPRYLIKTRGQQVTLSCSPISGHRSVSWYQQTPGQGLQFLFEYFSETQRNKGNFPGRFSGRQFSNSRSEMNVSTLELGDSALYLCASSLRLAAGNNYEQYFGPGTRLTVT.

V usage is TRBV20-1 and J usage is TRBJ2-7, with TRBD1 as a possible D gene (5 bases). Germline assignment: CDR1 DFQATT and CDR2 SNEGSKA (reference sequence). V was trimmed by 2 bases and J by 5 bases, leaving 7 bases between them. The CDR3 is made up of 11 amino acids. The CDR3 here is CSARQGNEQYF. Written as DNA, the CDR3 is TGCAGTGCTAGACAGGGAAACGAGCAGTACTTC.

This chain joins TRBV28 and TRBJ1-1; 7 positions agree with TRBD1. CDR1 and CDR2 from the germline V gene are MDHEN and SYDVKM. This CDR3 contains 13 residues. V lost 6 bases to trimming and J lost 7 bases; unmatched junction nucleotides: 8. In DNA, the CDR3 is TGTGCCAGCAGCCTACAGGGGTACATTGAAGCTTTCTTT. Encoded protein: CASSLQGYIEAFF.

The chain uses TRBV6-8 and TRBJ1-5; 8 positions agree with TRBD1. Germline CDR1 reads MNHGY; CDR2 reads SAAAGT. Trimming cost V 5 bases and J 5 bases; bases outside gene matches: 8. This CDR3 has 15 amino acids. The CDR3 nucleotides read TGTGCCAGCAGTGTCGCACAGGGGGGATATCAGCCCCAGCATTTT. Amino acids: CASSVAQGGYQPQHF.

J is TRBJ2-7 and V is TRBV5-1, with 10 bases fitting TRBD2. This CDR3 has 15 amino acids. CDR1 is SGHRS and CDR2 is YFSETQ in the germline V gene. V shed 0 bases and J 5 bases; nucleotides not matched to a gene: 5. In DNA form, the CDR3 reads TGCGCCAGCAGCTTGGGGCCTAGCGGGAGTAACGAGCAGTACTTC. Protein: CASSLGPSGSNEQYF. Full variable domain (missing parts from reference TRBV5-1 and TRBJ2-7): KAGVTQTPRYLIKTRGQQVTLSCSPISGHRSVSWYQQTPGQGLQFLFEYFSETQRNKGNFPGRFSGRQFSNSRSEMNVSTLELGDSALYLCASSLGPSGSNEQYFGPGTRLTVT.

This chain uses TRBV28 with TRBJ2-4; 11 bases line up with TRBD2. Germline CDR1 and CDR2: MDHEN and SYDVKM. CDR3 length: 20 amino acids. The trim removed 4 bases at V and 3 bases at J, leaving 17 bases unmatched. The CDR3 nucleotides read TGTGCCAGCAGTTCTACCCCTGGGACTAGCGGCTCCAGGGGCAAAAACATTCAGTACTTC. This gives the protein CASSSTPGTSGSRGKNIQYF.

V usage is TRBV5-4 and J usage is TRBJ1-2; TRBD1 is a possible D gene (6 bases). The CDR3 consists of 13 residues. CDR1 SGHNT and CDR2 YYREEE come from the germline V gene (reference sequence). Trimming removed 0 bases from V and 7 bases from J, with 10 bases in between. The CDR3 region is CASSLAPGVGYTF. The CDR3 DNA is TGTGCCAGCAGCTTGGCCCCAGGGGTTGGCTACACCTTC.

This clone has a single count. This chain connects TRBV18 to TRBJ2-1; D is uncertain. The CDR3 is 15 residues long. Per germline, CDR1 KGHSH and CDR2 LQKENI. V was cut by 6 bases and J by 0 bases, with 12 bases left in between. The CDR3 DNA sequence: TGTGCCAGCTCTGAATCGGCGAGCTCCTACAATGAGCAGTTCTTC. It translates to CASSESASSYNEQFF.

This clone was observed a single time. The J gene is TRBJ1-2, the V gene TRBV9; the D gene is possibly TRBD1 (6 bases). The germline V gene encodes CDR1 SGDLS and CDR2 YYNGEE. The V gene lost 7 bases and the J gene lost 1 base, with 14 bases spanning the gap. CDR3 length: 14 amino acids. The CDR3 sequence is CASRWGPFNYGYTF. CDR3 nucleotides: TGTGCCAGCCGGTGGGGGCCATTTAACTATGGCTACACCTTC.

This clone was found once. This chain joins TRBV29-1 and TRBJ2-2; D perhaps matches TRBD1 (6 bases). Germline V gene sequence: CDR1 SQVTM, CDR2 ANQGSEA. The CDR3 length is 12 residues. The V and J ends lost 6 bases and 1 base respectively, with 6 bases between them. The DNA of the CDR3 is TGCAGCGTGACAGGGAACACCGGGGAGCTGTTTTTT. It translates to CSVTGNTGELFF.

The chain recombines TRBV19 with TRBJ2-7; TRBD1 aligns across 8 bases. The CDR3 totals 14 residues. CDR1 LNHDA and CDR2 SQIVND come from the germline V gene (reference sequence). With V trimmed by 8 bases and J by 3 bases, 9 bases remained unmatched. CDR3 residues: CASSRDRGFYEQYF. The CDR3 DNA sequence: TGTGCCAGTTCGAGAGACAGGGGATTCTACGAGCAGTACTTC.

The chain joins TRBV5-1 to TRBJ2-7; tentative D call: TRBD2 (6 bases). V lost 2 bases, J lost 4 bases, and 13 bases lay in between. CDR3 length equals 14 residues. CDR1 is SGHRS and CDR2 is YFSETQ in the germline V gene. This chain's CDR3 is CASSLGGVGYEQYF. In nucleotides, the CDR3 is TGCGCCAGCAGCTTAGGAGGGGTAGGTTACGAGCAGTACTTC.

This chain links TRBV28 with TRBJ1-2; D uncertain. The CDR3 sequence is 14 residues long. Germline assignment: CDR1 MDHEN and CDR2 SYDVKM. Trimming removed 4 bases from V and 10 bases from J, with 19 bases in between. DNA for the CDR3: TGTGCCAGCAGTTCCTATGGGGTCTCGTCCTACTACACCTTC. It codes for CASSSYGVSSYYTF.

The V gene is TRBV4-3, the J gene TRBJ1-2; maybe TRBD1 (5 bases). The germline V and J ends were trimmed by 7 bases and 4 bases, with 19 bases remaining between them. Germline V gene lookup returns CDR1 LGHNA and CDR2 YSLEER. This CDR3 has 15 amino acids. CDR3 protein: CASTQSVQGGYGYTF. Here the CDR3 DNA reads TGCGCCAGCACTCAATCCGTCCAGGGCGGCTATGGCTACACCTTC.

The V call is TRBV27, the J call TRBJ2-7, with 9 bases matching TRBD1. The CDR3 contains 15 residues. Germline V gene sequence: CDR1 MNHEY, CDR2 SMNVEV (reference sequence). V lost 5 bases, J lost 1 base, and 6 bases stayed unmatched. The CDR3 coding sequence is TGTGCCAGCAGTGTAACCGGGACAGGGTCCTACGAGCAGTACTTC. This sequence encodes CASSVTGTGSYEQYF.

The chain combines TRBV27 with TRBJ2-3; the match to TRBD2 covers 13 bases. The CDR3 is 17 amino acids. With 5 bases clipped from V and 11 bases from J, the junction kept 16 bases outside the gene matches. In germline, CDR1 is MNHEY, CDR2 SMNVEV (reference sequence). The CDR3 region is CASSPYPSGTSGKGQYF. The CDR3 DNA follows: TGTGCCAGCAGTCCGTACCCCTCCGGGACTAGCGGGAAGGGGCAGTATTTT.

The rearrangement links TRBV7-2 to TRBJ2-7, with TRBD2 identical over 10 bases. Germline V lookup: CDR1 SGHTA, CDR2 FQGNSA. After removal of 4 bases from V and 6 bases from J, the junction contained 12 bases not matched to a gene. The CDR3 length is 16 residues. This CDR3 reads CASSYPPGLARSEQYF. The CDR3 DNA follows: TGTGCCAGCAGCTACCCCCCGGGACTAGCGAGGTCCGAGCAGTACTTC.

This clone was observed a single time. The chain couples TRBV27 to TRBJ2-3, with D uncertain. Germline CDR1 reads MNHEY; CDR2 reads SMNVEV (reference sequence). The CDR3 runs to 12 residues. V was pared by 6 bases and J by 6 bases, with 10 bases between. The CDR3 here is CASRQAPDTQYF. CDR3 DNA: TGTGCCAGCAGGCAGGCGCCGGATACGCAGTATTTT.

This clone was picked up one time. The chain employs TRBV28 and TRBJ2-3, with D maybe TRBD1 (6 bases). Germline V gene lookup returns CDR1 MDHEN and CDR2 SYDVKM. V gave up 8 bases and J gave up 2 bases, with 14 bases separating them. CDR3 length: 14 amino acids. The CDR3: CASDRTSSTDTQYF. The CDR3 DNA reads TGTGCCAGCGACAGGACAAGTTCCACAGATACGCAGTATTTT.

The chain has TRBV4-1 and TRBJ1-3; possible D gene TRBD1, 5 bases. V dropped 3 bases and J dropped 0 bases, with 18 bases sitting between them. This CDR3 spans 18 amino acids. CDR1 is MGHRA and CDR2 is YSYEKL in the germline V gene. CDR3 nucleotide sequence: TGCGCCAGCAGCCACCTCATCTTCACCAGGGCCTCTGGAAACACCATATATTTT. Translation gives CASSHLIFTRASGNTIYF.

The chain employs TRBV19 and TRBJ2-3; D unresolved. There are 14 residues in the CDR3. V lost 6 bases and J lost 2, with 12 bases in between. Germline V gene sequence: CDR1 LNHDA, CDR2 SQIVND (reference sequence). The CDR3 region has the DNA TGTGCCAGTAGACAGTCCTGGTCCACAGATACGCAGTATTTT. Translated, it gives CASRQSWSTDTQYF. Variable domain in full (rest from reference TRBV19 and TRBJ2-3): DGGITQSPKYLFRKEGQNVTLSCEQNLNHDAMYWYRQDPGQGLRLIYYSQIVNDFQKGDIAEGYSVSREKKESFPLTVTSAQKNPTAFYLCASRQSWSTDTQYFGPGTRLTVL.

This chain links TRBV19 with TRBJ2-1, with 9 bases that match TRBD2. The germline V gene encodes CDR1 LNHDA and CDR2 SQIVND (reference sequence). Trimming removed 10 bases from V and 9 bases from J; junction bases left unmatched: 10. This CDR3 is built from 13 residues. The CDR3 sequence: CATGLAPTSEQFF. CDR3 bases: TGTGCCACAGGACTAGCGCCCACGAGTGAGCAGTTCTTC.

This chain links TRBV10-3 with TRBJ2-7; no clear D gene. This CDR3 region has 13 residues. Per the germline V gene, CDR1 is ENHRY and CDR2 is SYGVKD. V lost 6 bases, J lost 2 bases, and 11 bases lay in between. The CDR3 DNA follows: TGTGCCATCAGCGCAGGTCCCCCCTACGAGCAGTACTTC. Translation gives CAISAGPPYEQYF.

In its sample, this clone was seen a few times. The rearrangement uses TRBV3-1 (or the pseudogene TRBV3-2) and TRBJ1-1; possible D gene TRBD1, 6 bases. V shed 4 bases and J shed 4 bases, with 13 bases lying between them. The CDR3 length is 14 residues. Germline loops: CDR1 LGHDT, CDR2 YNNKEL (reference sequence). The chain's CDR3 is CASSPGQYTTEAFF. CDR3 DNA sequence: TGTGCCAGCAGCCCTGGACAGTACACCACTGAAGCTTTCTTT.

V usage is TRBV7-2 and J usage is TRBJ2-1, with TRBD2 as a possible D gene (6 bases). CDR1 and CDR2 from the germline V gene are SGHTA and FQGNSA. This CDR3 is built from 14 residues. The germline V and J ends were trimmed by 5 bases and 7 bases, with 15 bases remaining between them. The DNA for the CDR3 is TGTGCCAGCAGCCCACCGACGGGGGTGAATGAGCAGTTCTTC. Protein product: CASSPPTGVNEQFF.

CDR3 protein: CASSQDPAGGHYGYTF. The DNA of the CDR3 is TGCGCCAGCAGCCAAGATCCCGCAGGGGGCCACTATGGCTACACCTTC. The V call is TRBV4-1, the J call TRBJ1-2; TRBD1 aligns across 8 bases. J gave up 3 bases and V 0 bases, and 6 bases lay outside the gene matches. The CDR3 has 16 residues. Germline V gene data show CDR1 as MGHRA and CDR2 as YSYEKL.